The next 21 T cell receptor beta chains were all read from a single sample in a study of OX40 agonist ivuxolimab in advanced cancers. Produced via immunoSEQ multiplex PCR; TCRdb's table is partial and in-frame only. The sample shows some 80,000 clones, roughly 83% of them seen only once. Sequencing was performed on CD4+ or CD8+ T cells sorted from blood, taken in a trial of the OX40 agonist ivuxolimab. All receptors derive from an adult with an advanced solid tumor such as melanoma, head and neck, liver or kidney cancer.

The chain is built from TRBV7-2 and TRBJ1-5, with no clear D. Germline values: CDR1 SGHTA, CDR2 FQGNSA. The CDR3 runs to 13 residues. The V end was cut by 5 bases, the J end by 4 bases, with 9 bases between. CDR3 loop: CASSRTVNQPQHF. The CDR3 DNA is TGTGCCAGCAGCCGCACAGTGAATCAGCCCCAGCATTTT.

The chain employs TRBV5-1 and TRBJ2-3; a possible D gene is TRBD1 (6 bases). The CDR3 contains 14 residues. V lost 3 bases, J lost 3 bases, and 11 bases lay in between. The germline gives CDR1 SGHRS, CDR2 YFSETQ. The CDR3 loop reads CASSSGTWTDTQYF. The CDR3 DNA reads as TGCGCCAGCAGCTCGGGGACATGGACAGATACGCAGTATTTT.

This clone was counted a few times. V is TRBV11-3 and J is TRBJ1-1; D remains unclear. This CDR3 spans 13 amino acids. V lost 4 bases to trimming and J lost 5 bases, with 11 bases between them. Germline V gives CDR1 SGHNT, CDR2 YENEEA. Here the CDR3 reads CASSSRLGTEAFF. The CDR3 DNA reads TGTGCCAGCAGCTCAAGATTGGGAACTGAAGCTTTCTTT.

For the CDR3, the DNA is TGTGCCAGCAGCTTAAGCGGACAGCTCAATCAGCCCCAGCATTTT. This sequence encodes CASSLSGQLNQPQHF. This chain uses TRBV11-2 with TRBJ1-5; tentatively, D is TRBD1 (6 bases). CDR3 length: 15 amino acids. The germline gives CDR1 SGHAT, CDR2 FQNNGV. Trimming cost V 2 bases and J 3 bases, with 11 bases left between them.

This clone showed up just a few times. The rearrangement joins TRBV4-1 to TRBJ1-2, with D tentatively TRBD1 (5 bases). Trimming stripped 1 base from V and 0 bases from J, with 6 bases between. Germline V gene data show CDR1 as MGHRA and CDR2 as YSYEKL. This CDR3 contains 14 residues. CDR3 in amino acids: CASSQATANYGYTF. The CDR3 DNA is TGCGCCAGCAGCCAAGCGACAGCTAACTATGGCTACACCTTC.

The V gene is TRBV19, the J gene TRBJ1-1; D unresolved. This CDR3 is built from 16 residues. Germline V gives CDR1 LNHDA, CDR2 SQIVND (reference sequence). V lost 3 bases to trimming and J lost 1 base, with 15 bases between them. As DNA, the CDR3 is TGTGCCAGTAGTATTAGGCGTGGACCGCAGAACACTGAAGCTTTCTTT. Translation: CASSIRRGPQNTEAFF.

V and J are TRBV19 and TRBJ1-2, with D uncertain. CDR1 LNHDA and CDR2 SQIVND come from the germline V gene (reference sequence). This CDR3 comprises 13 residues. The germline V and J ends were trimmed by 6 bases and 5 bases, with 13 bases remaining between them. CDR3 sequence (DNA): TGTGCCAGTAGGGAGCCCGGGTTTTATGGCTACACCTTC. Translated: CASREPGFYGYTF.

The rearrangement uses TRBV18 and TRBJ1-1, with 7 nucleotides matching TRBD1. V lost 1 base to trimming and J lost 4 bases; unmatched junction nucleotides: 3. In germline, CDR1 is KGHSH, CDR2 LQKENI. The CDR3 totals 14 residues. CDR3 region: CASSPRSGGTEAFF. The CDR3 bases are TGTGCCAGCTCACCACGGTCAGGGGGCACTGAAGCTTTCTTT.

This clone was seen more than once but under ten times. V and J are TRBV9 and TRBJ2-7; possible D gene TRBD2, 6 bases. The CDR3 is 15 residues long. Per the germline V gene, CDR1 is SGDLS and CDR2 is YYNGEE. V was clipped by 0 bases and J by 0 bases, with 10 bases between them. CDR3: CASSVEIGSSYEQYF. In DNA, the CDR3 is TGTGCCAGCAGCGTAGAGATCGGGAGCTCCTACGAGCAGTACTTC.

The V and J genes are TRBV7-2 and TRBJ2-3; 8 bases agree with TRBD2. CDR1 is SGHTA and CDR2 is FQGNSA in the germline V gene. The CDR3 runs 15 residues. Germline trimming cut 3 bases from V and 5 bases from J; bases unmatched to any gene: 7. CDR3 DNA sequence: TGTGCCAGCAGCTTTAAAGCGGGAGTGGAAGATACGCAGTATTTT. It codes for CASSFKAGVEDTQYF.

J is TRBJ1-2 and V is TRBV4-2; TRBD1 agrees at 7 bases. Looked up from germline, CDR1 is LGHNA and CDR2 is YNFKEQ. V lost 1 base and J lost 8; bases outside the gene matches: 13. This CDR3 is built from 16 residues. The CDR3 here is CASSQGPDRNIEGYTF. CDR3 bases: TGTGCCAGCAGCCAAGGACCGGACAGGAATATCGAGGGCTACACCTTC.

The chain links TRBV10-2 to TRBJ1-2; D unresolved. CDR1 is WSHSY and CDR2 is SAAADI in the germline V gene. The ends were cut back, 0 bases at V and 2 bases at J, with 4 bases in the middle. The CDR3 contains 13 residues. In DNA form, the CDR3 reads TGCGCCAGCAGTGAGTCCGGGAACTATGGCTACACCTTC. Protein product: CASSESGNYGYTF.

The chain has TRBV27 and TRBJ1-1, with 8 positions matching TRBD1. The CDR3 is 14 amino acids. The trim removed 6 bases at V and 1 base at J, leaving 4 bases unmatched. CDR1 is MNHEY and CDR2 is SMNVEV in the germline V gene (reference sequence). In nucleotides, the CDR3 is TGTGCCAGCAGAGGACAGGGTCAGAACACTGAAGCTTTCTTT. Residues: CASRGQGQNTEAFF.

The rearrangement links TRBV7-3 to TRBJ2-1, with a tentative D call TRBD2 (6 bases). This CDR3 contains 13 residues. The germline V gene has CDR1 SGHTA and CDR2 FQGTGA. Trimming pared 5 bases from V and 8 bases from J, leaving 13 bases between. The CDR3 sequence is CASSPNWGDEQFF. The CDR3 DNA sequence: TGTGCCAGCAGCCCGAACTGGGGGGATGAGCAGTTCTTC.

This clone was recorded once. The chain has TRBV5-1 and TRBJ2-5; D remains unclear. The CDR3 covers 12 residues. Germline assignment: CDR1 SGHRS and CDR2 YFSETQ. V lost 2 bases and J lost 5, with 7 bases in between. The CDR3 sequence: CASSLIRETQYF. In DNA form, the CDR3 reads TGCGCCAGCAGCTTAATTCGGGAGACCCAGTACTTC.

J is TRBJ2-7 and V is TRBV5-1; D gene ambiguous. Trimming took off 0 bases at V and 4 bases at J, with 14 bases between the two ends. The germline V gene has CDR1 SGHRS and CDR2 YFSETQ. The CDR3 runs to 15 residues. The CDR3 bases are TGCGCCAGCAGCTTGGGTACAATTACCGTTTACGAGCAGTACTTC. Translated: CASSLGTITVYEQYF.

The V gene is TRBV5-1, the J gene TRBJ2-2; D uncertain. The germline CDR1 and CDR2 sequences are SGHRS and YFSETQ. The CDR3 runs 16 residues. Trimming removed 3 bases from V and 0 bases from J, with 12 bases in between. CDR3 residues: CASSSSPATNTGELFF. The CDR3 coding sequence is TGCGCCAGCAGCTCCTCTCCAGCGACGAACACCGGGGAGCTGTTTTTT.

This chain joins TRBV6-5 and TRBJ1-2; D may be TRBD1 (5 bases). Trimming removed 4 bases at V and 2 bases at J, with 14 bases between. CDR3 length: 15 amino acids. Germline loops: CDR1 MNHEY, CDR2 SVGAGI. The CDR3 loop reads CASSSNVGENYGYTF. Written as DNA, the CDR3 is TGTGCCAGCAGTTCCAACGTGGGGGAAAACTATGGCTACACCTTC.

The chain recombines TRBV6-5 with TRBJ2-3; D call uncertain. The ends were cut back, 8 bases at V and 0 bases at J, with 12 bases in the middle. Germline V lookup: CDR1 MNHEY, CDR2 SVGAGI. The CDR3 length is 14 residues. The CDR3, as DNA: TGTGCCAGCCGTTTTGGGCAGAGCACAGATACGCAGTATTTT. Protein product: CASRFGQSTDTQYF.

The rearrangement links TRBV6-5 to TRBJ2-2; D remains unclear. Germline assignment: CDR1 MNHEY and CDR2 SVGAGI. The CDR3 spans 16 residues. V was trimmed by 0 bases and J by 5 bases, leaving 13 bases between them. The CDR3 loop is CASSYSIPVITGELFF. CDR3 DNA: TGTGCCAGCAGTTACTCGATCCCAGTAATAACCGGGGAGCTGTTTTTT.

This clone has a single count. The chain combines TRBV5-6 with TRBJ2-6; D is perhaps TRBD1 (6 bases). V was cut by 0 bases and J by 0 bases, with 13 bases left in between. There are 18 residues in the CDR3. Germline V gene lookup returns CDR1 SGHDT and CDR2 YYEEEE. Written as DNA, the CDR3 is TGTGCCAGCAGCTTGGGGCTGACAGGACCCTCTGGGGCCAACGTCCTGACTTTC. This encodes CASSLGLTGPSGANVLTF.